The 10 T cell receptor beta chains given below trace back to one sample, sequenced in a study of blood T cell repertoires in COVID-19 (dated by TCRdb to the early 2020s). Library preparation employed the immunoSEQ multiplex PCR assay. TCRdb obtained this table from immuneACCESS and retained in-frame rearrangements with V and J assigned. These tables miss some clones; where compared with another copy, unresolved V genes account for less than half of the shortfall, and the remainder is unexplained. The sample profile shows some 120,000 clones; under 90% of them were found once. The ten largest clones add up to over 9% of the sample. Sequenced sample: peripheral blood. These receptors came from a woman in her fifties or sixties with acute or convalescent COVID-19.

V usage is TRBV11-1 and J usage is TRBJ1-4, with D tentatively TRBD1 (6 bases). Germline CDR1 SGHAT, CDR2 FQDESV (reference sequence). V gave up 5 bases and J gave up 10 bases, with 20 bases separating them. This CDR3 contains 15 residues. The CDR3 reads CASSPGQPEGGKLFF. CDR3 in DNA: TGTGCCAGCAGCCCTGGACAGCCCGAAGGTGGAAAACTGTTTTTT.

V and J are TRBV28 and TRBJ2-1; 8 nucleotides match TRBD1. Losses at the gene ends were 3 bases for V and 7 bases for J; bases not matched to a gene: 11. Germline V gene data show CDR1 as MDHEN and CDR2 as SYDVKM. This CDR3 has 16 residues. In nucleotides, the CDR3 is TGTGCCAGCAGTTTTCGAGACAGGGGCCTGGAAAATGAGCAGTTCTTC. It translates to CASSFRDRGLENEQFF. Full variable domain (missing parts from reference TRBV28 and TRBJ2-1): DVKVTQSSRYLVKRTGEKVFLECVQDMDHENMFWYRQDPGLGLRLIYFSYDVKMKEKGDIPEGYSVSREKKERFSLILESASTNQTSMYLCASSFRDRGLENEQFFGPGTRLTVL.

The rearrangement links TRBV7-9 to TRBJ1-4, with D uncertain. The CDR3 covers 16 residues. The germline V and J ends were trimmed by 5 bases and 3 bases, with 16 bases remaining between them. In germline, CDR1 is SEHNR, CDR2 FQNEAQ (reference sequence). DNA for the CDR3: TGTGCCAGCAGCGAAAATTCTTGGGGAGCTAATGAAAAACTGTTTTTT. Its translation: CASSENSWGANEKLFF.

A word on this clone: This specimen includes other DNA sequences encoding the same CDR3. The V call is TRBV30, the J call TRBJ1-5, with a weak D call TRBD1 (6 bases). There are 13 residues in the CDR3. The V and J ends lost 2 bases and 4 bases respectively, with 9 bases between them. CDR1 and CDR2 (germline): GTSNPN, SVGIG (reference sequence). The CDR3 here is CAWSPRGNQPQHF. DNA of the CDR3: TGTGCCTGGAGTCCCAGGGGTAATCAGCCCCAGCATTTT.

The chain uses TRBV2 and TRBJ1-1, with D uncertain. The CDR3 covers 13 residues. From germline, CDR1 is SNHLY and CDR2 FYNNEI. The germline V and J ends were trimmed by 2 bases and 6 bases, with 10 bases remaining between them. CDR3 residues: CASSEPGNPEAFF. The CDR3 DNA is TGTGCCAGCAGTGAACCGGGTAACCCTGAAGCTTTCTTT.

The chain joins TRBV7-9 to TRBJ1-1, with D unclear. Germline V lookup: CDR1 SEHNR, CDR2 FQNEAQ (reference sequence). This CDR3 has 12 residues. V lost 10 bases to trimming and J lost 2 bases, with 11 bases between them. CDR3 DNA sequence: TGTGCCATCTTTAACAGTAACACTGAAGCTTTCTTT. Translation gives CAIFNSNTEAFF. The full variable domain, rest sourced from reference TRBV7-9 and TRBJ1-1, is DTGVSQNPRHKITKRGQNVTFRCDPISEHNRLYWYRQTLGQGPEFLTYFQNEAQLEKSRLLSDRFSAERPKGSFSTLEIQRTEQGDSAMYLCAIFNSNTEAFFGQGTRLTVV.

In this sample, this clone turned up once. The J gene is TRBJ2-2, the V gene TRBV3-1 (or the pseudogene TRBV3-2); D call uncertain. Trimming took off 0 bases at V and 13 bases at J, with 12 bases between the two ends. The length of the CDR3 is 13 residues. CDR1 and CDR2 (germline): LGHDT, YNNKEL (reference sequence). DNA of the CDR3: TGTGCCAGCAGCCAAGATCCTAACTTATGGCTGTTTTTT. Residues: CASSQDPNLWLFF.

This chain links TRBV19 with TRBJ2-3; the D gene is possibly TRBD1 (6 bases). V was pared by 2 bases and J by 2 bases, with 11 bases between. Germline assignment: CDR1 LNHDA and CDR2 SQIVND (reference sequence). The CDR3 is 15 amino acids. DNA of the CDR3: TGTGCCAGTAGTATAACCGGGACACACACAGATACGCAGTATTTT. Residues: CASSITGTHTDTQYF.

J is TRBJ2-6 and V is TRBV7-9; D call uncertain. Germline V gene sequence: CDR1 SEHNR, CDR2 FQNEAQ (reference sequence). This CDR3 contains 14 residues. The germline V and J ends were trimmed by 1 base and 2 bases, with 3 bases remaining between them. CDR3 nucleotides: TGTGCCAGCAGCTTAGGAGCTGGGGCCAACGTCCTGACTTTC. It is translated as CASSLGAGANVLTF.

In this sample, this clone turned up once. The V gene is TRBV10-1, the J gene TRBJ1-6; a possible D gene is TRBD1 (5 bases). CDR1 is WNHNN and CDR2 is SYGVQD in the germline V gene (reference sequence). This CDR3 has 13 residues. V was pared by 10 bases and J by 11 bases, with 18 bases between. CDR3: CAKTQGIRAPLHF. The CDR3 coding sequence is TGCGCCAAGACCCAGGGCATTAGGGCACCCCTCCACTTT.